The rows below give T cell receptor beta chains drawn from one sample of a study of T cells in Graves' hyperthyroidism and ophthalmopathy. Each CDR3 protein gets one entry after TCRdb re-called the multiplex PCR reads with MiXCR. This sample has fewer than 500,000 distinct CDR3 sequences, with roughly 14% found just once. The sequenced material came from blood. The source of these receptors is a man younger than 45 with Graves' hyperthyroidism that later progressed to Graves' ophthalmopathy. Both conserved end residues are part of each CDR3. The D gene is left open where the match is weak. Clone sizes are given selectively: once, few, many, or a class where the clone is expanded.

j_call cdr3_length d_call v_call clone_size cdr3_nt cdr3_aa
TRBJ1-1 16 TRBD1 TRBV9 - TGTGCCAGCAGCGGACGGACAGGGGTGATGAACACTGAAGCTTTCTTT CASSGRTGVMNTEAFF
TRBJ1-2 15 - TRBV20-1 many TGCAGTGCTAGGATTCCGGGTCGAGGGGACTATGGCTACACCTTC CSARIPGRGDYGYTF
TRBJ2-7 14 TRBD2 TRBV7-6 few TGTGCCAGCAGCTTAGGGGGGGGTAAGCGCGAGCAGTACTTC CASSLGGGKREQYF
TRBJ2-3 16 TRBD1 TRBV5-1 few TGCGCCAGCAGCATCGGGACAGGGAAGAGAACAGATACGCAGTATTTT CASSIGTGKRTDTQYF
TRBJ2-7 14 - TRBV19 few TGTGCCAGTAGTATCAGGGGAGCCCTACGAGAGCAGTACTTC CASSIRGALREQYF
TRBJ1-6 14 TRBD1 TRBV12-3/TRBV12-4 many TGTGCCAGCAGCTCTACAGGGGCCAATTCACCCCTCCACTTT CASSSTGANSPLHF
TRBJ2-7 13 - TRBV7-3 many TGTGCCAGCAGCCCTAGGTTCGGGCGAGAGCAGTACTTC CASSPRFGREQYF
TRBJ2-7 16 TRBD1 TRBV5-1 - TGCGCCAGCAGCTTGGGAGGTACAGGGGAGCTTAACGAGCAGTACTTC CASSLGGTGELNEQYF
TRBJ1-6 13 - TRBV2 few TGTGCCAGCAGTGTTCAACAGGGTGGGACCCTCCACTTT CASSVQQGGTLHF
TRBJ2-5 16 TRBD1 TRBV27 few TGTGCCACCATGAATCTACGTCGACAGGGATCAGAGACCCAGTACTTC CATMNLRRQGSETQYF
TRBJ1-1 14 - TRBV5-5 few TGTGCCAGCAACCCAGCGGGAGTAGGCACTGAAGCTTTCTTT CASNPAGVGTEAFF
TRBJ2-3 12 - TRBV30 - TGTGCCTGGAAGCGGCCCGTGAATACGCAGTATTTT CAWKRPVNTQYF
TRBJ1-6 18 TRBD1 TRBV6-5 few TGTGCCAGCAGTTACTCCGGGACAGCCACAGCGGACGGCACACCCCTCCACTTT CASSYSGTATADGTPLHF
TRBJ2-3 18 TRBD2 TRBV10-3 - TGTGTCATCAGTGAGCCGGAAGGACTAGCTGACGATACAGATGCGCAGTATTTT CVISEPEGLADDTDAQYF
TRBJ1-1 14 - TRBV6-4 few TGTGCCAGCAGTGACTCGCTCAGGGGAGGACGAGCTTTCTTT CASSDSLRGGRAFF
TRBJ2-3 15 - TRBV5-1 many TGCGCCAGCAGCTTGAATGGGGGTCTCACAGATACGCAGTATTTT CASSLNGGLTDTQYF
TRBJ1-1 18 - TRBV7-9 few TGTGCCAGCAGCTTACCAATAATCGGGGCCAAGCCATCCACTGAAGCTTTCTTT CASSLPIIGAKPSTEAFF
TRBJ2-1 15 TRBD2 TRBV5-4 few TGTGCCAGCAGGCCGGCAGCGGGGGGCTACAATGAGCAGTTCTTC CASRPAAGGYNEQFF
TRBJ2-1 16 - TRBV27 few TGTGCCAGCAGTCCCCAACAGGGAGGGAGGATTAATGAGCAGTTCTTC CASSPQQGGRINEQFF
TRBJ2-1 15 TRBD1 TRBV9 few TGTGCCAGCAGCCCCAGACAGGGTGGTCGCAATGAGCAGTTCTTC CASSPRQGGRNEQFF
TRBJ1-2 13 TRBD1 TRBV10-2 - TGCGCCAGCACCGGGACAGGGGGCTGGGGCTACACCTTC CASTGTGGWGYTF
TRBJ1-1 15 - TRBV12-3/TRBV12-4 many TGTGCCAGCAGACCCAGTACAGTCTTGAACACTGAAGCTTTCTTT CASRPSTVLNTEAFF
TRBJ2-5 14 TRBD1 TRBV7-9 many TGTGCCAGCAGCCCCCGGACAGGGTCGGAGACCCAGTACTTC CASSPRTGSETQYF
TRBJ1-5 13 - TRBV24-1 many TGTGCCACCAATACAGGCGCCAATCAGCCCCAGCATTTT CATNTGANQPQHF
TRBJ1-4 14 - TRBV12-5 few TGTGCTAGTGGGAGGGGAGGTGTTAATGAAAAACTGTTTTTT CASGRGGVNEKLFF